This record concerns one TCR beta chain sequence. PCR used 60 Vbeta primers and 13 Jbeta primers. TCRdb's copy holds only in-frame clones and misses some; the assay was immunoSEQ multiplex PCR. The sample lists 35,000 to 40,000 clones, 74% occurring once. This CDR3 comprises 17 residues. Germline CDR1 KGHSH, CDR2 LQKENI. V was shortened by 5 bases and J by 1 base, with 21 bases between the two germline ends. The data belong to a study of cytomegalovirus exposure and HLA in healthy donors. Study background: Sequencing of about 200 million T cells in an earlier analysis found 100 million or so unique TCR beta sequences. An early release of data contained some 80 million unique TCRs, which came from HLA-typed donors.

This TCR was recovered from a man younger than 45 in good health and CMV-seronegative. The sample was PBMCs. V usage is TRBV18 and J usage is TRBJ2-7, with D perhaps matching TRBD1 (5 bases). The CDR3 DNA sequence: TGTGCCAGCTCAAAATTTCAAAGGCAGGGTAGGTCCTACGAGCAGTACTTC. Translated: CASSKFQRQGRSYEQYF.